Listed here is a single T cell receptor beta chain. The antigen is not known. Sample time point: pretreatment peripheral blood. Each patient gave between 1 and 8 samples of peripheral blood mononuclear cells, which were collected pretreatment and during treatment. The CDR3 loop spans 14 amino acids. CDR1 is KGHSH and CDR2 is LQKENI in the germline V gene. V was clipped by 5 bases and J by 8 bases; unmatched bases: 9. The data originate from a study of PD-L1 blockade in urothelial cancer. For the study at large: Bladder-origin urothelial cancer in males covered most of the roughly 29 patients. Specimens of blood held a median count of about 150,000 T cells.

Study-wide results and limits: Tumor-associated blood clones were expanded more by durable-benefit patients at 3 weeks.

TCRdb's table, derived via immunoSEQ multiplex PCR, lists solely in-frame clones and lacks some. The sample has tens of thousands of clones; approximately 84% are singletons. Sequenced material: PBMCs, taken around atezolizumab (anti-PD-L1) treatment. The clonotype was recovered from a man aged 55 to 70 with urothelial cancer. The chain is built from TRBV18 and TRBJ1-2; 9 bases align to TRBD1. DNA for the CDR3: TGTGCCAGCTCATCCCTAGGGGACAGGGACGGCTACACCTTC. It is translated as CASSSLGDRDGYTF.